The next 15 T cell receptor beta chains were all read from a single sample in a study of T cell repertoires in cytomegalovirus infection. Antigens for these TCRs are unknown. TCRdb redid the calling of the reads with MiXCR, one entry per CDR3 protein. Here the sample spans 200,000 or so distinct CDR3 sequences, approximately 38% being singletons. The material sequenced was CD8+ T cells from cultured PBMCs, taken from culture after CMV antigen stimulation. The receptors shown here come from a human donor in good health (CMV status not recorded). Some clones in this sample may be carry-over from other donors' samples.

The chain links TRBV20-1 to TRBJ1-4; no firm D call. Germline CDR1 is DFQATT and CDR2 is SNEGSKA (reference sequence). Between the trimmed V and J ends, which lost 0 bases and 7 bases, there was a span of 21 bases. The CDR3 consists of 17 residues. The CDR3 sequence is CSARDLVRTTPGEKLFF. CDR3 nucleotide sequence: TGCAGTGCTAGAGATCTTGTACGAACAACCCCGGGTGAAAAACTGTTTTTT.

This clonotype was counted between two and nine times. V usage is TRBV9 and J usage is TRBJ1-1; 7 nucleotides match TRBD1. CDR1 SGDLS and CDR2 YYNGEE come from the germline V gene. V shed 2 bases and J 5 bases; nucleotides not matched to a gene: 9. The CDR3 loop spans 15 amino acids. In DNA form, the CDR3 reads TGTGCCAGCAGCGTCGGGACAGAGCCAAGGACTGAAGCTTTCTTT. It yields the protein CASSVGTEPRTEAFF.

This clonotype was found many times. The chain links TRBV7-9 to TRBJ1-3; no firm D call. CDR1 is SEHNR and CDR2 is FQNEAQ in the germline V gene (reference sequence). The CDR3 covers 15 residues. Trimming pared 6 bases from V and 0 bases from J, leaving 12 bases between. The chain's CDR3 is CASSPRLSSGNTIYF. CDR3 DNA sequence: TGTGCCAGCAGTCCCAGACTAAGCTCTGGAAACACCATATATTTT.

CDR3 sequence (DNA): TGTGCCAGCATCGCAAGGTCGGGGGGGGCACGGGTCAGGCCTGAAGCTTTCTTT. Its translation: CASIARSGGARVRPEAFF. The J gene is TRBJ1-1, the V gene TRBV6-1; TRBD1 might be the D (6 bases). This CDR3 region has 18 residues. In germline, CDR1 is MNHNS, CDR2 SASEGT. V lost 7 bases, J lost 6 bases, and 30 bases lay in between.

This clonotype was counted a few times. The chain is built from TRBV18 and TRBJ2-7, with 7 bases matching TRBD1. Germline V gene lookup returns CDR1 KGHSH and CDR2 LQKENI. This CDR3 is built from 15 residues. V shed 0 bases, J shed 2 bases, and the junction held 4 bases outside the gene matches. This CDR3 is CASSPPEQGTYEQYF. The CDR3 nucleotides are TGTGCCAGCTCACCACCTGAACAGGGGACCTACGAGCAGTACTTC.

V and J are TRBV29-1 and TRBJ1-2; weak D call: TRBD1 (6 bases). The CDR3 is made up of 13 amino acids. In germline, CDR1 is SQVTM, CDR2 ANQGSEA. V was cut by 7 bases and J by 1 base, with 13 bases left in between. CDR3 DNA sequence: TGCAGCGCCGAGAGGACAGATAACTATGGCTACACCTTC. Protein sequence: CSAERTDNYGYTF.

The chain is built from TRBV29-1 and TRBJ1-1, with 9 bases that match TRBD1. Germline V gene data show CDR1 as SQVTM and CDR2 as ANQGSEA. CDR3 length equals 12 residues. V lost 4 bases and J lost 8; bases outside the gene matches: 5. The CDR3 DNA reads TGCAGCGTTGCCGGGACAGGGTACGAAGCTTTCTTT. Protein: CSVAGTGYEAFF.

This clonotype was observed a handful of times. The V gene is TRBV28, the J gene TRBJ2-7; D unclear. Germline loops: CDR1 MDHEN, CDR2 SYDVKM. The CDR3 consists of 12 residues. The V and J ends lost 3 bases and 4 bases respectively, with 7 bases between them. CDR3 nucleotide sequence: TGTGCCAGCAGTTTGAATCAGTACGAGCAGTACTTC. Encoded protein: CASSLNQYEQYF.

The CDR3 nucleotides are TGTGCCAGCAGCCCCAGTGGGGGCAGGTCCTACAATGAGCAGTTCTTC. Encoded protein: CASSPSGGRSYNEQFF. This rearrangement joins TRBV9 to TRBJ2-1, with D perhaps matching TRBD1 (6 bases). Germline loops: CDR1 SGDLS, CDR2 YYNGEE. CDR3 length: 16 residues. The V gene lost 4 bases and the J gene lost 1 base, with 15 bases spanning the gap. Looking up the rest from reference TRBV9 and TRBJ2-1 gives the full variable domain: DSGVTQTPKHLITATGQRVTLRCSPRSGDLSVYWYQQSLDQGLQFLIQYYNGEERAKGNILERFSAQQFPDLHSELNLSSLELGDSALYFCASSPSGGRSYNEQFFGPGTRLTVL.

The CDR3 DNA is TGTGCCAGTCAGGCGTCGGCCTACAATGAGCAGTTCTTC. It translates to CASQASAYNEQFF. The J gene is TRBJ2-1, the V gene TRBV27, with no clear D. Germline CDR1 MNHEY, CDR2 SMNVEV (reference sequence). Trimming took 9 bases from V and 2 from J, leaving 11 bases between them. The CDR3 has 13 residues.

This clonotype was found a few times. This chain links TRBV11-2 with TRBJ2-3; tentative D call: TRBD1 (5 bases). Germline V CDR1 and CDR2: SGHAT, FQNNGV. V was shortened by 5 bases and J by 3 bases, with 12 bases between the two germline ends. This CDR3 is built from 14 residues. The DNA for the CDR3 is TGTGCCAGCAGCATACTGACAGTAACAGATACGCAGTATTTT. Translation: CASSILTVTDTQYF.

The chain joins TRBV28 to TRBJ1-3; 7 nucleotides agree with TRBD1. V was clipped by 3 bases and J by 1 base; unmatched bases: 3. This CDR3 contains 15 residues. Germline V gene sequence: CDR1 MDHEN, CDR2 SYDVKM. This CDR3 reads CASSFDRASGNTIYF. In DNA, the CDR3 is TGTGCCAGCAGTTTCGACAGGGCGTCTGGAAACACCATATATTTT.

The CDR3 nucleotides read TGCGCCAGCAGTCAACCGGGGCGTTACACAGATACGCAGTATTTT. Translation: CASSQPGRYTDTQYF. The genes are TRBV23-1 and TRBJ2-3; D possibly matches TRBD1 or TRBD2 (5 bases each). TRBV23-1 is sorted into the ORF group, with uncertain function. V was cut by 2 bases and J by 2 bases, with 11 bases left in between. The CDR3 has 15 residues.

This clonotype was recorded once. The chain is built from TRBV27 and TRBJ1-4; 9 positions match TRBD1. Germline lookup yields CDR1 MNHEY and CDR2 SMNVEV (reference sequence). The CDR3 runs 15 residues. Germline trimming cut 5 bases from V and 9 bases from J; bases unmatched to any gene: 10. The CDR3 region has the DNA TGTGCCAGCAGTCCTCAGGGGGACAGGGAACAAAAACTGTTTTTT. This gives the protein CASSPQGDREQKLFF.

This rearrangement joins TRBV7-9 to TRBJ2-1; D is unresolved. Germline CDR1 reads SEHNR; CDR2 reads FQNEAQ (reference sequence). The CDR3 is 13 amino acids. Trimming removed 3 bases at V and 5 bases at J, with 8 bases between. CDR3 protein: CASSFGNNNEQFF. CDR3 nucleotide sequence: TGTGCCAGCAGCTTCGGCAACAACAATGAGCAGTTCTTC. The full variable domain, with the rest looked up from reference TRBV7-9 and TRBJ2-1, is DTGVSQNPRHKITKRGQNVTFRCDPISEHNRLYWYRQTLGQGPEFLTYFQNEAQLEKSRLLSDRFSAERPKGSFSTLEIQRTEQGDSAMYLCASSFGNNNEQFFGPGTRLTVL.